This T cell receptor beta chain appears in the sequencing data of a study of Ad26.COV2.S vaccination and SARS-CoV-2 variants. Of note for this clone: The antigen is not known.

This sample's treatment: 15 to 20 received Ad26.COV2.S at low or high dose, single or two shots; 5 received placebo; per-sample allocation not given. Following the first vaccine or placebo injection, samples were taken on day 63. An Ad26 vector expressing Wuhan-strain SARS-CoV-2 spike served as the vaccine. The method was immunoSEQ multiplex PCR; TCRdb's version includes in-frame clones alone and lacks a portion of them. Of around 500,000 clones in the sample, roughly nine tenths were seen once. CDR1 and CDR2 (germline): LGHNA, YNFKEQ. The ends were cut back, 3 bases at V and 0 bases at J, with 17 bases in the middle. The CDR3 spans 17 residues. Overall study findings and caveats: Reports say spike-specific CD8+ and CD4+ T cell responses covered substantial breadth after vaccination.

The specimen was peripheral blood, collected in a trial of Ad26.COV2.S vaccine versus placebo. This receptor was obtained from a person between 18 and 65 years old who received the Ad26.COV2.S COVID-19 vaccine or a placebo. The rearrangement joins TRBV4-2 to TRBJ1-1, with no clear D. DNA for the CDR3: TGTGCCAGCAGCCACGTGGTAAGCGGGATCCTGAACACTGAAGCTTTCTTT. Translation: CASSHVVSGILNTEAFF.